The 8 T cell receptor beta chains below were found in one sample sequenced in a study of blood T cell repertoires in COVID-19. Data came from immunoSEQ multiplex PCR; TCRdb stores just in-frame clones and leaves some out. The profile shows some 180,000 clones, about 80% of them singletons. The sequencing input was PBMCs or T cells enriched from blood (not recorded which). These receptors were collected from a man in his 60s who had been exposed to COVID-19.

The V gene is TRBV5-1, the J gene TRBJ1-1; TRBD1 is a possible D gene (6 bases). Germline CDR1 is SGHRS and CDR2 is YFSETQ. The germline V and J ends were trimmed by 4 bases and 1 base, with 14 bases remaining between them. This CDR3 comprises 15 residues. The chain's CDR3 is CASSLQGLKNTEAFF. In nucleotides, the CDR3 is TGCGCCAGCAGCCTTCAGGGGCTAAAGAACACTGAAGCTTTCTTT.

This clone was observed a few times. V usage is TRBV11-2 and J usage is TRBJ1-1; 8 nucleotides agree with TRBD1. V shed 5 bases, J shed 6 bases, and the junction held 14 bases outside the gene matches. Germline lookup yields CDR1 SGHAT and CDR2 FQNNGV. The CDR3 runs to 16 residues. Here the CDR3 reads CASSRWLRDRSAEAFF. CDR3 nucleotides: TGTGCCAGCAGCCGATGGCTCCGGGACAGGTCCGCTGAAGCTTTCTTT.

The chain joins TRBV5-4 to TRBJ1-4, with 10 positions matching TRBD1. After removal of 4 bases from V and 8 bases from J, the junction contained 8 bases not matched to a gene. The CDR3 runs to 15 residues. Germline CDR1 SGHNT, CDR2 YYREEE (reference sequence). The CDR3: CASSVPGQGSEKLFF. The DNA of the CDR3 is TGTGCCAGCAGCGTGCCGGGACAGGGGAGCGAAAAACTGTTTTTT.

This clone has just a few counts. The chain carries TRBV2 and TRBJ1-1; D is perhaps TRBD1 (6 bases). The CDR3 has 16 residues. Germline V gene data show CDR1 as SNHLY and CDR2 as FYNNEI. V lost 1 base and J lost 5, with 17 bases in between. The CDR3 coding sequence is TGTGCCAGCAGTGAAGTTGGCACAGCTAGGGGGACTGAAGCTTTCTTT. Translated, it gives CASSEVGTARGTEAFF.

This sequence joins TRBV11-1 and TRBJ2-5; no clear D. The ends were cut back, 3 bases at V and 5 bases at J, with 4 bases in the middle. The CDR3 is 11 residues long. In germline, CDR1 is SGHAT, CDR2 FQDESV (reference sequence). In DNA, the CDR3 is TGTGCCAGCAGCTTTAGTGAGACCCAGTACTTC. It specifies CASSFSETQYF.

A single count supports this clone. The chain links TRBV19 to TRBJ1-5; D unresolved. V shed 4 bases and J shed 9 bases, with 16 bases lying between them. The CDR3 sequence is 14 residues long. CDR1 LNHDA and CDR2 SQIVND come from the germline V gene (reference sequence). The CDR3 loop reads CASSKTAGGRPQHF. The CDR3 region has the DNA TGTGCCAGTAGTAAGACCGCTGGAGGGAGGCCCCAGCATTTT.

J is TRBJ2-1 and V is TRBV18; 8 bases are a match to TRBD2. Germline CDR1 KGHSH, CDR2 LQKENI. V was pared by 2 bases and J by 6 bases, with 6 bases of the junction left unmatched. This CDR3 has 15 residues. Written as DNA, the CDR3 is TGTGCCAGCTCACCAGGGACTAGTCGGCGCAATGAGCAGTTCTTC. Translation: CASSPGTSRRNEQFF.

Written as DNA, the CDR3 is TGTGCCAGCAGTTTAGCGGGGACCGGCAATGAGCAGTTCTTC. Amino acid sequence: CASSLAGTGNEQFF. J is TRBJ2-1 and V is TRBV28, with D perhaps matching TRBD2 (6 bases). This CDR3 contains 14 residues. Germline values: CDR1 MDHEN, CDR2 SYDVKM. V was shortened by 2 bases and J by 6 bases, with 11 bases between the two germline ends. Using reference TRBV28 and TRBJ2-1 for the parts outside the CDR3, the full variable domain is DVKVTQSSRYLVKRTGEKVFLECVQDMDHENMFWYRQDPGLGLRLIYFSYDVKMKEKGDIPEGYSVSREKKERFSLILESASTNQTSMYLCASSLAGTGNEQFFGPGTRLTVL.